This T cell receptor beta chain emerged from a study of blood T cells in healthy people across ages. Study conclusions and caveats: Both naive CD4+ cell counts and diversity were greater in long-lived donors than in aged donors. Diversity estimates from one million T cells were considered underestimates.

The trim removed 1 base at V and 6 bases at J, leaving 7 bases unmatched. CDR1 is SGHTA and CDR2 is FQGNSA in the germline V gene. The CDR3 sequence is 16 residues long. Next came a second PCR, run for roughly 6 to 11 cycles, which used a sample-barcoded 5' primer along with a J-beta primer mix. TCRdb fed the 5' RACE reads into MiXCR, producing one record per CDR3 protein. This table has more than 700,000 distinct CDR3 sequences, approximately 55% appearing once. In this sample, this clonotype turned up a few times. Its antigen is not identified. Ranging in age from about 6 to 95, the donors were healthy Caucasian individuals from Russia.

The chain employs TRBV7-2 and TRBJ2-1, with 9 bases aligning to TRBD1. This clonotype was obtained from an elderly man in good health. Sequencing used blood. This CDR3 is CASSLVGTGYSNEQFF. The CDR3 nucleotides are TGTGCCAGCAGCTTAGTCGGGACAGGGTATAGCAATGAGCAGTTCTTC.